This record covers a single T cell receptor (beta chain). Its antigen is currently unknown. This entry is derived from a study of blood T cells in healthy people across ages. It was with a sample-barcoded 5' primer and a J-beta primer mix that a second PCR of roughly 7 to 12 cycles was run. TCRdb independently ran MiXCR on the 5' RACE reads; one entry per CDR3 protein. Of over 1,200,000 distinct CDR3 sequences in the sample, approximately 60% were seen once. V lost 5 bases, J lost 1 base, and 13 bases stayed unmatched. The CDR3 runs 18 residues. Germline V gene lookup returns CDR1 MDHEN and CDR2 SYDVKM. General study findings and limits: Any conclusive comparison of naive versus antigen-experienced cells was prevented by using unsorted PBMCs. Older age coincided with a roughly linear decline in TCR beta diversity per million T cells.

Input material: blood. This TCR came from a man aged 18 to 29 in good health. V is TRBV28 and J is TRBJ2-5, with 10 bases aligning to TRBD2. The CDR3: CASSPLHLAGGIQETQYF. In nucleotides, the CDR3 is TGTGCCAGCAGTCCTCTCCACTTAGCGGGGGGTATCCAAGAGACCCAGTACTTC. Full variable domain (outside the CDR3, taken from reference TRBV28 and TRBJ2-5): DVKVTQSSRYLVKRTGEKVFLECVQDMDHENMFWYRQDPGLGLRLIYFSYDVKMKEKGDIPEGYSVSREKKERFSLILESASTNQTSMYLCASSPLHLAGGIQETQYFGPGTRLLVL.